The next 30 T cell receptor beta chains were all read from a single sample in a study of T-cell memory formation after mild COVID-19. MiXCR was run by TCRdb on the 5' RACE reads, yielding one entry per CDR3 protein. This sample has some 350,000 distinct CDR3 sequences, with roughly 15% found just once. Sample: PBMCs or a T cell subset sorted from them (not recorded which). The receptors were sampled from a man aged 18 to 29 who had mild COVID-19 (a few samples of this study predate the infection). Cell type and time point are not known.

This clonotype was counted a few times. The J gene is TRBJ2-7, the V gene TRBV19, with D perhaps assigned TRBD1 or TRBD2 (5 bases each). Germline values: CDR1 LNHDA, CDR2 SQIVND (reference sequence). V shed 5 bases and J shed 2 bases, with 13 bases lying between them. CDR3 length: 14 residues. The CDR3 DNA is TGTGCCAGTAGTTTCCCGACGGGGCCCTACGAGCAGTACTTC. It is translated as CASSFPTGPYEQYF.

This clonotype has more than one count but fewer than ten. The chain couples TRBV21-1 to TRBJ2-7; TRBD1 is the table's D call, not checked against the DNA. TRBV21-1 is designated a pseudogene. The CDR3 runs 13 residues. CDR3 sequence reads: CASNPGGFVEQYV. The CDR3 DNA sequence: TGTGCCAGCAACCCGGGGGGGTTCGTCGAGCAGTACGTC.

This chain joins TRBV28 and TRBJ2-3; TRBD2 aligns across 9 bases. Germline V gene sequence: CDR1 MDHEN, CDR2 SYDVKM. CDR3 length: 17 amino acids. The V segment lost 2 bases and the J segment 3 bases; nucleotides outside the gene matches: 9. CDR3 coding DNA: TGTGCCAGCAGTTTAGGGCGGGGGGGCCCCTTTACAGATACGCAGTATTTT. Encoded protein: CASSLGRGGPFTDTQYF.

The chain is built from TRBV20-1 and TRBJ1-2, with D perhaps TRBD1 (5 bases). The V end was cut by 2 bases, the J end by 2 bases, with 21 bases between. Germline CDR1 and CDR2: DFQATT and SNEGSKA (reference sequence). CDR3 length equals 17 residues. The CDR3 sequence: CSARRRDEFLDNYGYTF. CDR3 sequence (DNA): TGCAGTGCTAGACGTAGGGACGAGTTCCTAGACAACTATGGCTACACCTTC.

This chain links TRBV5-4 with TRBJ2-2; no clear D gene. The germline gives CDR1 SGHNT, CDR2 YYREEE (reference sequence). Trimming shortened V by 2 bases and J by 6 bases, and 8 bases separated the two germline ends. CDR3 length equals 13 residues. CDR3 DNA sequence: TGTGCCAGCAGCTTAAAGGGTGCCGGGGAGCTGTTTTTT. As protein: CASSLKGAGELFF.

V and J are TRBV24-1 and TRBJ1-1, with D hard to call. In germline, CDR1 is KGHDR, CDR2 SFDVKD. The CDR3 contains 15 residues. The V end was cut by 1 base, the J end by 4 bases, with 12 bases between. The CDR3 is CATSDFEGFSTEAFF. The CDR3 nucleotides are TGTGCCACCAGTGATTTCGAGGGCTTTAGCACTGAAGCTTTCTTT.

The chain recombines TRBV20-1 with TRBJ1-5, with 9 positions matching TRBD1. Trimming took 3 bases from V and 4 from J; bases not matched to a gene: 10. The germline V gene encodes CDR1 DFQATT and CDR2 SNEGSKA (reference sequence). The CDR3 extends over 16 amino acids. The CDR3 loop is CSARKGQGALNQPQHF. CDR3 in DNA: TGCAGTGCTAGGAAGGGACAGGGTGCTTTAAATCAGCCCCAGCATTTT.

This clonotype came up a few times. J is TRBJ1-2 and V is TRBV6-2 or TRBV6-3; D is perhaps TRBD1 (6 bases). The length of the CDR3 is 14 residues. V was shortened by 4 bases and J by 2 bases, with 11 bases between the two germline ends. Germline V gene lookup returns CDR1 MNHEY and CDR2 SVGEGT. In nucleotides, the CDR3 is TGTGCCAGCAGTTTGCAACAGGGAAACTATGGCTACACCTTC. Translated: CASSLQQGNYGYTF.

The table lists this clonotype with a few counts. The gene calls are TRBV7-2 and TRBJ2-1; TRBD2 aligns across 7 bases. Germline CDR1 and CDR2: SGHTA and FQGNSA. The CDR3 has 15 residues. V was clipped by 1 base and J by 6 bases; unmatched bases: 6. The CDR3 DNA reads as TGTGCCAGCAGCTTAGGGGGGGGTCAGTCCAATGAGCAGTTCTTC. Its protein is CASSLGGGQSNEQFF.

The rearrangement links TRBV14 to TRBJ2-2, with D uncertain. The CDR3 consists of 12 residues. V gave up 1 base and J gave up 8 bases, with 5 bases separating them. The germline V gene has CDR1 SGHDN and CDR2 FVKESK. Here the CDR3 DNA reads TGTGCCAGCAGCCAAGTTTCGGGGGAGCTGTTTTTT. Amino acid sequence: CASSQVSGELFF.

The chain combines TRBV10-2 with TRBJ2-7; a weak D match, TRBD2 (5 bases). Germline CDR1 and CDR2: WSHSY and SAAADI. The V end was cut by 3 bases, the J end by 3 bases, with 9 bases between. The CDR3 length is 13 residues. The CDR3: CASSESRGYEQYF. The CDR3 bases are TGCGCCAGCAGTGAATCCCGGGGCTACGAGCAGTACTTC.

The chain links TRBV9 to TRBJ2-1; 8 bases are a match to TRBD1. This CDR3 has 15 amino acids. V lost 1 base and J lost 4; bases outside the gene matches: 4. CDR1 and CDR2 from the germline V gene are SGDLS and YYNGEE. In DNA form, the CDR3 reads TGTGCCAGCAGCGTATCGGACAGGGAGTACAATGAGCAGTTCTTC. Protein product: CASSVSDREYNEQFF.

This clonotype has a handful of counts. The genes are TRBV15 and TRBJ2-1; the D is unclear. This CDR3 region has 14 residues. Germline loops: CDR1 LNHNV, CDR2 YYDKDF (reference sequence). Trimming left V 0 bases short and J 4 bases short, with 7 bases between. This chain's CDR3 is CATSRDTGYNEQFF. The CDR3 nucleotides read TGTGCCACCAGCAGAGATACGGGTTACAATGAGCAGTTCTTC.

The gene calls are TRBV11-2 and TRBJ2-3, with a tentative D call TRBD1 (5 bases). CDR1 and CDR2 (germline): SGHAT, FQNNGV. The CDR3 consists of 13 residues. The ends were cut back, 5 bases at V and 6 bases at J, with 12 bases in the middle. The CDR3 here is CASSDSHVDTQYF. The CDR3 DNA is TGTGCCAGCAGCGACAGCCATGTGGATACGCAGTATTTT.

This clonotype showed up just a few times. The gene calls are TRBV4-1 and TRBJ2-5; D remains unclear. The CDR3 has 14 amino acids. V was pared by 0 bases and J by 0 bases, with 5 bases between. Germline CDR1 MGHRA, CDR2 YSYEKL. This CDR3 reads CASSQDQYQETQYF. CDR3 DNA: TGCGCCAGCAGCCAAGATCAGTACCAAGAGACCCAGTACTTC.

The V call is TRBV10-1, the J call TRBJ2-1; 8 nucleotides line up with TRBD1. CDR1 and CDR2 (germline): WNHNN, SYGVQD (reference sequence). There are 16 residues in the CDR3. J gave up 9 bases and V 0 bases, and 10 bases lay outside the gene matches. The CDR3 DNA is TGCGCCAGCAGTGAGTCTTTTGACAGGGGAATCGGTGAGCAGTTCTTC. Encoded protein: CASSESFDRGIGEQFF.

This clonotype has only a few counts. V is TRBV7-2 and J is TRBJ1-1, with 8 bases aligning to TRBD1. The germline V gene encodes CDR1 SGHTA and CDR2 FQGNSA. V lost 3 bases, J lost 4 bases, and 1 base stayed unmatched. The CDR3 runs to 13 residues. The CDR3 region is CASSFTGGTEAFF. The CDR3 nucleotides are TGTGCCAGCAGCTTTACAGGGGGCACTGAAGCTTTCTTT.

This sequence joins TRBV7-2 and TRBJ2-1; 11 nucleotides align to TRBD2. Germline V gives CDR1 SGHTA, CDR2 FQGNSA. The V segment lost 4 bases and the J segment 4 bases; nucleotides outside the gene matches: 6. CDR3 size: 16 residues. The CDR3 is CASSSSGTSGYNEQFF. Written as DNA, the CDR3 is TGTGCCAGCAGCTCATCCGGGACTAGCGGATACAATGAGCAGTTCTTC.

The V and J genes are TRBV12-3 or TRBV12-4 and TRBJ2-5, with TRBD1 as a possible D gene (6 bases). V gave up 3 bases and J gave up 3 bases, with 14 bases separating them. The CDR3 length is 15 residues. CDR3 protein: CASSFSRDIEETQYF. CDR3 in DNA: TGTGCCAGCAGTTTTAGTAGGGACATAGAAGAGACCCAGTACTTC.

V is TRBV6-2 or TRBV6-3 and J is TRBJ2-1; 8 bases are shared with TRBD1. V was pared by 7 bases and J by 6 bases, with 8 bases of the junction left unmatched. CDR3 length: 14 residues. CDR1 and CDR2 (germline): MNHEY, SVGEGT. In DNA, the CDR3 is TGTGCCAGCAAGAGGATGGACAGGGTCAATGAGCAGTTCTTC. As protein: CASKRMDRVNEQFF.

This clonotype was seen only a few times. The chain is built from TRBV24-1 and TRBJ2-3; D may be TRBD1 (6 bases). V was cut by 11 bases and J by 0 bases, with 11 bases left in between. Germline assignment: CDR1 KGHDR and CDR2 SFDVKD. This CDR3 has 13 residues. The CDR3 sequence: CAIGQTSTDTQYF. CDR3 DNA sequence: TGTGCCATCGGACAGACTAGCACAGATACGCAGTATTTT.

The gene calls are TRBV2 and TRBJ2-1; 8 bases agree with TRBD1. Germline V gene sequence: CDR1 SNHLY, CDR2 FYNNEI. The CDR3 sequence is 16 residues long. J was trimmed by 4 bases and V by 6 bases; bases with no gene match: 11. CDR3 sequence reads: CASSRSGTGSYNEQFF. Written as DNA, the CDR3 is TGTGCCAGCAGCCGATCCGGGACAGGTTCGTACAATGAGCAGTTCTTC.

Concerning this clonotype: At one end the junction does not follow the germline gene, possibly because of a read error. The chain uses TRBV14 and TRBJ2-3; 7 nucleotides line up with TRBD1. The CDR3 sequence is 17 residues long. Per the germline V gene, CDR1 is SGHDN and CDR2 is FVKESK. The CDR3 sequence: CASSQDRGRRWTDTQYF. The DNA for the CDR3 is TGTGCCAGTAGCCAAGATAGGGGGCGCAGGTGGACAGATACGCAGTATTTT.

This clonotype was detected a few times. The V call is TRBV27, the J call TRBJ1-1, with D hard to call. Germline V gene lookup returns CDR1 MNHEY and CDR2 SMNVEV (reference sequence). V was cut by 6 bases and J by 3 bases, with 14 bases left in between. CDR3 size: 14 residues. The chain's CDR3 is CASRFLGSDTEAFF. The CDR3 DNA follows: TGTGCCAGCAGATTTCTGGGGAGCGACACTGAAGCTTTCTTT.

This clonotype occurred a few times. The chain has TRBV29-1 and TRBJ2-5, with D tentatively TRBD2 (6 bases). The V and J ends lost 6 bases and 2 bases respectively, with 10 bases between them. This CDR3 spans 12 amino acids. The germline V gene has CDR1 SQVTM and CDR2 ANQGSEA. Here the CDR3 DNA reads TGCAGCGTCGCGGGGCCTCAAGAGACCCAGTACTTC. Translated, it gives CSVAGPQETQYF.

This clonotype was observed a few times. This chain uses TRBV6-4 with TRBJ2-5, with a possible D match to TRBD2 (7 bases). The CDR3 covers 13 residues. The germline V and J ends were trimmed by 8 bases and 4 bases, with 14 bases remaining between them. The V gene's germline CDR1 is MRHNA and CDR2 SNTAGT. DNA for the CDR3: TGTGCCAGCGGGAGGGGGGGGCGAGAGACCCAGTACTTC. It specifies CASGRGGRETQYF.

The chain carries TRBV25-1 and TRBJ2-5; 10 bases match TRBD2. The germline CDR1 and CDR2 sequences are MGHDK and SYGVNS. V was pared by 6 bases and J by 3 bases, with 4 bases of the junction left unmatched. The CDR3 consists of 14 residues. The CDR3 region is CASSSGGGKETQYF. The CDR3 coding sequence is TGTGCCAGCAGCAGCGGGGGGGGAAAAGAGACCCAGTACTTC.

V usage is TRBV18 and J usage is TRBJ2-5, with a possible D match to TRBD1 (6 bases). CDR3 size: 15 residues. CDR1 KGHSH and CDR2 LQKENI come from the germline V gene. Trimming removed 1 base at V and 0 bases at J, with 9 bases between. The CDR3: CASSPRTGYQETQYF. The CDR3 bases are TGTGCCAGCTCACCACGCACAGGGTACCAAGAGACCCAGTACTTC.

The chain carries TRBV29-1 and TRBJ1-1; TRBD1 matches at 8 bases. CDR3 size: 13 residues. The J segment lost 0 bases and the V segment lost 7 bases, leaving 4 bases of the junction unmatched. Per the germline V gene, CDR1 is SQVTM and CDR2 is ANQGSEA. CDR3: CSARTGMNTEAFF. CDR3 DNA sequence: TGCAGCGCTAGGACAGGGATGAACACTGAAGCTTTCTTT.

This clonotype was counted at least ten times. The V gene is TRBV5-1, the J gene TRBJ2-5; D may be TRBD1 or TRBD2 (5 bases each). CDR1 is SGHRS and CDR2 is YFSETQ in the germline V gene. Between the trimmed V and J ends, which lost 6 bases and 4 bases, there was a span of 16 bases. There are 14 residues in the CDR3. The CDR3 loop is CASTQGWGLETQYF. The CDR3 nucleotides are TGCGCCAGCACCCAAGGGTGGGGGTTAGAGACCCAGTACTTC.